Presented here are 20 T cell receptor beta chains from one specimen sequenced in a study of cytotoxic CD8 clonotypes in ibrutinib-treated CLL. Here immunoSEQ multiplex PCR was the method, and the copy in TCRdb shows in-frame clones only, minus some. The table has under 35,000 clones, approximately 68% seen once. Sequenced material: PBMCs, taken after 24 months of ibrutinib treatment. These receptors were obtained from a human donor with chronic lymphocytic leukemia.

The chain carries TRBV28 and TRBJ1-6; 7 bases align to TRBD1. J lost 3 bases, V lost 6 bases, and 2 bases had no gene match. The CDR3 consists of 14 residues. The germline CDR1 and CDR2 sequences are MDHEN and SYDVKM. Here the CDR3 DNA reads TGTGCCAGCAGGTCAGGGGGCTATAATTCACCCCTCCACTTT. Translated: CASRSGGYNSPLHF.

The chain couples TRBV7-9 to TRBJ1-2, with 10 bases matching TRBD1. V lost 3 bases, J lost 8 bases, and 6 bases stayed unmatched. The germline V gene encodes CDR1 SEHNR and CDR2 FQNEAQ (reference sequence). The CDR3 length is 14 residues. The DNA for the CDR3 is TGTGCCAGCAGCTTTTGGACAGGGGGGCAGGGCTACACCTTC. The encoded protein is CASSFWTGGQGYTF.

The J gene is TRBJ2-7, the V gene TRBV4-1, with 9 bases aligning to TRBD1. The germline gives CDR1 MGHRA, CDR2 YSYEKL. With 5 bases clipped from V and 5 bases from J, the junction kept 7 bases outside the gene matches. CDR3 length: 14 residues. The CDR3 bases are TGCGCCAGCAGCAACCTGGGACAGGGCGACGAGCAGTACTTC. This translates into CASSNLGQGDEQYF.

The chain is built from TRBV29-1 and TRBJ1-2, with D unclear. The CDR3 totals 12 residues. Trimming pared 7 bases from V and 8 bases from J, leaving 17 bases between. Per germline, CDR1 SQVTM and CDR2 ANQGSEA. The CDR3 region is CSGGGAAAGYTF. In nucleotides, the CDR3 is TGCAGCGGCGGAGGCGCCGCGGCCGGCTACACCTTC.

The CDR3 loop reads CASSPLGESIGNIQYF. CDR3 nucleotide sequence: TGTGCCAGCAGCCCCCTGGGGGAAAGTATCGGAAACATTCAGTACTTC. The rearrangement uses TRBV11-2 and TRBJ2-4; D may match TRBD1 or TRBD2 (5 bases each). CDR1 and CDR2 (germline): SGHAT, FQNNGV. Trimming shortened V by 5 bases and J by 6 bases, and 20 bases separated the two germline ends. This CDR3 spans 16 amino acids.

J is TRBJ2-5 and V is TRBV30; 15 nucleotides agree with TRBD2. Looked up from germline, CDR1 is GTSNPN and CDR2 is SVGIG (reference sequence). The CDR3 consists of 18 residues. The ends lost 2 bases at V and 2 bases at J; junction bases unmatched: 9. The DNA for the CDR3 is TGTGCCTGGAGTCTAAGGCGGGGACTAGCGGGGGGACAAGAGACCCAGTACTTC. Amino acids: CAWSLRRGLAGGQETQYF.

This clone has a handful of counts. The chain uses TRBV6-6 and TRBJ1-5; D remains ambiguous. The germline V gene has CDR1 MNHNY and CDR2 SVGAGI (reference sequence). The CDR3 covers 13 residues. Between the trimmed V and J ends, which lost 2 bases and 3 bases, there was a span of 5 bases. CDR3 DNA sequence: TGTGCCAGCAGTTACGAAGTCAATCAGCCCCAGCATTTT. As protein: CASSYEVNQPQHF.

This clone came up a few times. The chain employs TRBV23-1 and TRBJ1-2; TRBD1 agrees at 7 bases. TRBV23-1 is given ORF status, its function remaining uncertain. The CDR3 sequence is 14 residues long. The ends lost 4 bases at V and 2 bases at J; junction bases unmatched: 4. The CDR3 nucleotides read TGCGCCAGCAGTCTGGAACAGGGGAACTATGGCTACACCTTC. Translated: CASSLEQGNYGYTF.

This sequence joins TRBV18 and TRBJ2-2; D gene uncertain. The germline V gene has CDR1 KGHSH and CDR2 LQKENI. Trimming cost V 5 bases and J 5 bases, with 9 bases left between them. CDR3 length: 13 residues. The CDR3 nucleotides read TGTGCCAGCTCAACGACCCAAACCGGGGAGCTGTTTTTT. Protein: CASSTTQTGELFF.

This clone has more than one count but fewer than ten. The CDR3 DNA is TGTGCCAGCAGCGCGGGACACCGGCAAGAGACCCAGTACTTC. Translation gives CASSAGHRQETQYF. The chain recombines TRBV7-8 with TRBJ2-5, with D perhaps given as TRBD1 or TRBD2 (6 bases each). V gave up 5 bases and J gave up 2 bases, with 12 bases separating them. CDR1 and CDR2 from the germline V gene are SGHVS and FQNEAQ. The length of the CDR3 is 14 residues.

The chain has TRBV7-2 and TRBJ2-3; D unresolved. The V end lost 1 base, the J end lost 7 bases, and 6 bases lay between the germline ends. This CDR3 is built from 12 residues. CDR1 and CDR2 (germline): SGHTA, FQGNSA. This chain's CDR3 is CASSLGGNTQYF. The CDR3 DNA reads as TGTGCCAGCAGCTTAGGGGGAAATACGCAGTATTTT.

As regards this clone: Different DNA sequences within this sample yield the same CDR3. The V gene is TRBV6-1, the J gene TRBJ1-2; no clear D. Trimming shortened V by 8 bases and J by 7 bases, and 20 bases separated the two germline ends. The germline CDR1 and CDR2 sequences are MNHNS and SASEGT. This CDR3 comprises 14 residues. The CDR3 bases are TGTGCCAGCTTGATTCCCGGAACGGTAGGTGGCTACACCTTC. This sequence encodes CASLIPGTVGGYTF.

The chain has TRBV28 and TRBJ1-5, with TRBD1 identical over 7 bases. Germline lookup yields CDR1 MDHEN and CDR2 SYDVKM. V lost 6 bases to trimming and J lost 2 bases; unmatched junction nucleotides: 7. The CDR3 contains 15 residues. Here the CDR3 DNA reads TGTGCCAGCAGCCCGGGACAGCGGGGCAATCAGCCCCAGCATTTT. Encoded protein: CASSPGQRGNQPQHF.

This rearrangement joins TRBV19 to TRBJ2-1; 13 positions match TRBD2. Losses at the gene ends were 9 bases for V and 4 bases for J; bases not matched to a gene: 3. This CDR3 comprises 14 residues. The germline V gene has CDR1 LNHDA and CDR2 SQIVND (reference sequence). Here the CDR3 reads CASRLAGGYNEQFF. The CDR3 DNA reads as TGTGCCAGCCGACTAGCGGGGGGTTACAATGAGCAGTTCTTC.

The chain has TRBV2 and TRBJ1-2, with a possible D match to TRBD1 (5 bases). The CDR3 runs 15 residues. V lost 1 base, J lost 2 bases, and 11 bases lay in between. From germline, CDR1 is SNHLY and CDR2 FYNNEI. CDR3 DNA: TGTGCCAGCAGTGAAGAGGGGCAGGGAAACTATGGCTACACCTTC. Translated, it gives CASSEEGQGNYGYTF.

This clone was picked up one time. V and J are TRBV28 and TRBJ1-6; unclear D gene. Germline loops: CDR1 MDHEN, CDR2 SYDVKM. V was shortened by 5 bases and J by 2 bases, with 13 bases between the two germline ends. This CDR3 region has 16 residues. The CDR3 loop reads CASSHWAGTYNSPLHF. The CDR3 DNA is TGTGCCAGCAGTCACTGGGCAGGCACCTATAATTCACCCCTCCACTTT.

This sequence joins TRBV5-1 and TRBJ1-5; 9 bases align to TRBD1. Per the germline V gene, CDR1 is SGHRS and CDR2 is YFSETQ. This CDR3 has 15 amino acids. V lost 5 bases, J lost 4 bases, and 7 bases stayed unmatched. The CDR3 loop is CASRRDGTGNQPQHF. CDR3 sequence (DNA): TGCGCCAGCAGAAGAGACGGGACAGGGAATCAGCCCCAGCATTTT.

This clone was recorded only once. The chain combines TRBV19 with TRBJ2-7, with 11 nucleotides matching TRBD1. The CDR3 has 15 amino acids. CDR1 LNHDA and CDR2 SQIVND come from the germline V gene (reference sequence). Trimming cost V 6 bases and J 2 bases; bases outside gene matches: 6. This CDR3 is CASSRDRGIPYEQYF. The CDR3 region has the DNA TGTGCCAGTAGCAGGGACAGGGGGATCCCCTACGAGCAGTACTTC.

The chain recombines TRBV9 with TRBJ1-3, with D unclear. CDR1 SGDLS and CDR2 YYNGEE come from the germline V gene. The CDR3 is 17 residues long. V shed 4 bases and J shed 0 bases, with 17 bases lying between them. The CDR3 region is CASSPFWALSSGNTIYF. In DNA form, the CDR3 reads TGTGCCAGCAGCCCCTTTTGGGCGCTGAGCTCTGGAAACACCATATATTTT.

This chain connects TRBV5-1 to TRBJ1-6; 7 bases agree with TRBD1. From germline, CDR1 is SGHRS and CDR2 YFSETQ. The CDR3 totals 13 residues. J gave up 6 bases and V 4 bases, and 1 base lay outside the gene matches. The CDR3 DNA reads as TGCGCCAGCAGCACAGGGGTTAATTCACCCCTCCACTTT. It codes for CASSTGVNSPLHF.